The 29 T cell receptor beta chains below were found in one sample sequenced in a study of T cells after yellow fever vaccination. TCRdb recomputed calls from the 5' RACE reads with MiXCR, one row per CDR3 protein. The profile shows a few hundred thousand distinct CDR3 sequences, around 6.8% of them singletons. The material was PBMCs, obtained about 49 days after the first yellow fever vaccination. These receptors were collected from a man younger than 30 who received the YFV17D yellow fever vaccine.

On this clonotype: This may stem from a read error, because a much larger clone lies one nucleotide away. This chain links TRBV7-2 with TRBJ2-2; a weak D match, TRBD1 (5 bases). Germline CDR1 SGHTA, CDR2 FQGNSA. CDR3 length equals 14 residues. V was shortened by 2 bases and J by 6 bases, with 10 bases between the two germline ends. CDR3 amino acids: CASSLIGAAGELFF. CDR3 DNA sequence: TGTGCCAGCAGCTTAATTGGGGCAGCCGGGGAGCTGTTTTTT.

This clonotype was seen once. The chain combines TRBV7-6 with TRBJ2-7; D remains ambiguous. The germline gives CDR1 SGHVS, CDR2 FNYEAQ. The CDR3 is made up of 14 amino acids. V was trimmed by 2 bases and J by 3 bases, leaving 11 bases between them. CDR3 coding DNA: TGTGCCAGCAGCTTAAGGGCAGCACACTACGAGCAGTACTTC. Protein: CASSLRAAHYEQYF.

The rearrangement joins TRBV11-1 to TRBJ2-1, with D perhaps TRBD1 or TRBD2 (6 bases each). The CDR3 length is 15 residues. Trimming cost V 5 bases and J 9 bases, with 20 bases left between them. Germline CDR1 is SGHAT and CDR2 is FQDESV (reference sequence). The CDR3 DNA follows: TGTGCCAGCAGCCCTCCCCGGGGGCCGTATTTTGAGCAGTTCTTC. The encoded protein is CASSPPRGPYFEQFF.

This clonotype showed up just a few times. The chain uses TRBV6-6 and TRBJ2-2; D is possibly TRBD1 (6 bases). Looked up from germline, CDR1 is MNHNY and CDR2 is SVGAGI (reference sequence). The length of the CDR3 is 12 residues. The germline V and J ends were trimmed by 0 bases and 10 bases, with 6 bases remaining between them. DNA of the CDR3: TGTGCCAGCAGTTACTCGGGGGCGGAGCTGTTTTTT. As protein: CASSYSGAELFF.

A few counts support this clonotype. The chain couples TRBV12-3 or TRBV12-4 to TRBJ2-1; D may be TRBD1 (6 bases). This CDR3 is built from 14 residues. V dropped 6 bases and J dropped 6 bases, with 15 bases sitting between them. The CDR3 spells CASRYSGQVNEQFF. CDR3 nucleotide sequence: TGTGCCAGCAGATACTCGGGACAAGTCAATGAGCAGTTCTTC.

The chain couples TRBV14 to TRBJ2-1; the match to TRBD2 covers 7 bases. J gave up 3 bases and V 1 base, and 9 bases lay outside the gene matches. In germline, CDR1 is SGHDN, CDR2 FVKESK. The CDR3 totals 17 residues. The CDR3 sequence is CASSQGVRGVGYNEQFF. The CDR3 DNA reads TGTGCCAGCAGCCAAGGTGTACGGGGGGTTGGCTACAATGAGCAGTTCTTC.

This clonotype was found a few times. The CDR3 region is CAFGTGNGNTIYF. CDR3 in DNA: TGTGCCTTCGGGACAGGGAACGGAAACACCATATATTTT. The gene calls are TRBV30 and TRBJ1-3; the match to TRBD1 covers 9 bases. There are 13 residues in the CDR3. Per the germline V gene, CDR1 is GTSNPN and CDR2 is SVGIG (reference sequence). Trimming at V came to 7 bases and at J to 4 bases, leaving 5 bases not matched to a gene.

The chain is built from TRBV25-1 and TRBJ2-2, with 8 bases lining up with TRBD2. CDR3 length: 15 residues. V shed 10 bases, J shed 1 base, and the junction held 8 bases outside the gene matches. CDR1 and CDR2 from the germline V gene are MGHDK and SYGVNS. The CDR3 here is CANPRGGLNTGELFF. The CDR3 DNA reads TGTGCCAACCCCCGGGGGGGGCTGAACACCGGGGAGCTGTTTTTT.

V and J are TRBV5-1 and TRBJ2-7, with 7 positions matching TRBD1. The germline V gene has CDR1 SGHRS and CDR2 YFSETQ. The CDR3 totals 16 residues. V lost 4 bases and J lost 3; bases outside the gene matches: 13. CDR3 nucleotide sequence: TGCGCCAGCAGCACAGGAACAGGGGAGCTATTCTACGAGCAGTACGTC. Encoded protein: CASSTGTGELFYEQYV.

The rearrangement links TRBV5-1 to TRBJ2-1, with TRBD2 matching 10 bases. CDR1 and CDR2 from the germline V gene are SGHRS and YFSETQ. After removal of 2 bases from V and 8 bases from J, the junction contained 7 bases not matched to a gene. This CDR3 contains 15 residues. The CDR3 loop is CASSFPAGGADEQFF. In DNA, the CDR3 is TGCGCCAGCAGCTTCCCAGCGGGGGGGGCGGATGAGCAGTTCTTC.

In its sample, this clonotype was seen a few times. V usage is TRBV6-1 and J usage is TRBJ2-7; D call uncertain. The CDR3 sequence is 15 residues long. The germline CDR1 and CDR2 sequences are MNHNS and SASEGT. With 5 bases removed from V and 4 bases from J, the gap between germline ends came to 18 bases. The CDR3 spells CASSPRTGGIYEQYV. In DNA, the CDR3 is TGTGCCAGCAGTCCAAGAACCGGTGGTATTTACGAGCAGTACGTC.

This clonotype was found many times. CDR3 in DNA: TGCGCCAGCAGCTTGAGGACAGGAGCCACCGGGGAGCTGTTTTTT. As protein: CASSLRTGATGELFF. V usage is TRBV5-1 and J usage is TRBJ2-2; 7 nucleotides match TRBD1. This CDR3 comprises 15 residues. J was trimmed by 4 bases and V by 1 base; bases with no gene match: 4. Germline V lookup: CDR1 SGHRS, CDR2 YFSETQ. Combining the CDR3 with reference TRBV5-1 and TRBJ2-2 gives the whole variable domain KAGVTQTPRYLIKTRGQQVTLSCSPISGHRSVSWYQQTPGQGLQFLFEYFSETQRNKGNFPGRFSGRQFSNSRSEMNVSTLELGDSALYLCASSLRTGATGELFFGEGSRLTVL.

This clonotype was observed a handful of times. The genes are TRBV7-9 and TRBJ2-1; D is ambiguous. Trimming took off 2 bases at V and 6 bases at J, with 11 bases between the two ends. Germline V gives CDR1 SEHNR, CDR2 FQNEAQ (reference sequence). The CDR3 contains 14 residues. The CDR3 sequence is CASSLSATVNEQFF. CDR3 DNA sequence: TGTGCCAGCAGCTTAAGCGCAACGGTCAATGAGCAGTTCTTC.

The chain carries TRBV4-3 and TRBJ1-1; the D gene is possibly TRBD1 (6 bases). Deletions cut 0 bases from V and 7 bases from J, with 12 bases between. This CDR3 region has 14 residues. CDR1 and CDR2 from the germline V gene are LGHNA and YSLEER. Here the CDR3 reads CASSQDWGPFEAFF. CDR3 bases: TGCGCCAGCAGCCAAGATTGGGGGCCCTTTGAAGCTTTCTTT.

This clonotype has more than one count but fewer than ten. This rearrangement joins TRBV4-2 to TRBJ2-4; 7 nucleotides line up with TRBD1. V was pared by 0 bases and J by 0 bases, with 14 bases of the junction left unmatched. Germline V lookup: CDR1 LGHNA, CDR2 YNFKEQ. This CDR3 contains 20 residues. The CDR3, as DNA: TGTGCCAGCAGCCAAGATTTTGTCAGGGGGAATACCCTAGCCAAAAACATTCAGTACTTC. This translates into CASSQDFVRGNTLAKNIQYF.

The chain recombines TRBV12-3 or TRBV12-4 with TRBJ1-4; tentative D call: TRBD1 (6 bases). V was shortened by 5 bases and J by 7 bases, with 17 bases between the two germline ends. The CDR3 runs to 15 residues. In DNA, the CDR3 is TGTGCCAGCAGTCATCCGTCTAGGGGGGTTGAAAAACTGTTTTTT. Protein sequence: CASSHPSRGVEKLFF.

The genes are TRBV30 and TRBJ2-7; D remains ambiguous. The V and J ends lost 0 bases and 1 base respectively, with 7 bases between them. Germline V gene data show CDR1 as GTSNPN and CDR2 as SVGIG (reference sequence). The CDR3 sequence is 13 residues long. The CDR3 here is CAWSVEGSYEQYF. The CDR3 nucleotides are TGTGCCTGGAGTGTAGAAGGTTCCTACGAGCAGTACTTC. Complete variable domain (other parts from reference TRBV30 and TRBJ2-7): SQTIHQWPATLVQPVGSPLSLECTVEGTSNPNLYWYRQAAGRGLQLLFYSVGIGQISSEVPQNLSASRPQDRQFILSSKKLLLSDSGFYLCAWSVEGSYEQYFGPGTRLTVT.

This clonotype was seen at least ten times. J is TRBJ2-5 and V is TRBV5-6, with 9 bases aligning to TRBD2. The CDR3 runs 15 residues. CDR1 and CDR2 from the germline V gene are SGHDT and YYEEEE. The J segment lost 5 bases and the V segment lost 5 bases, leaving 10 bases of the junction unmatched. The CDR3 DNA sequence: TGTGCCAGCAGTCATGCTGGGAGCGGGGGGGAGACCCAGTACTTC. Translating gives CASSHAGSGGETQYF.

This clonotype has just a few counts. The chain has TRBV7-2 and TRBJ1-5; weak D call: TRBD1 (5 bases). Per germline, CDR1 SGHTA and CDR2 FQGNSA. CDR3 length equals 15 residues. Trimming stripped 5 bases from V and 7 bases from J, with 18 bases between. This CDR3 is CASSPEGQGTQPQHF. CDR3 nucleotide sequence: TGTGCCAGCAGCCCAGAGGGGCAGGGTACGCAGCCCCAGCATTTT. The full variable domain, rest sourced from reference TRBV7-2 and TRBJ1-5, is GAGVSQSPSNKVTEKGKDVELRCDPISGHTALYWYRQSLGQGLEFLIYFQGNSAPDKSGLPSDRFSAERTGGSVSTLTIQRTQQEDSAVYLCASSPEGQGTQPQHFGDGTRLSIL.

This chain connects TRBV19 to TRBJ2-7, with 8 bases that match TRBD2. The CDR3 is 15 residues long. The trim removed 7 bases at V and 2 bases at J, leaving 10 bases unmatched. CDR1 LNHDA and CDR2 SQIVND come from the germline V gene (reference sequence). The CDR3 protein is CASTREGLAPYEQYF. In DNA, the CDR3 is TGTGCCAGTACGAGGGAAGGACTAGCTCCCTACGAGCAGTACTTC.

This clonotype has a handful of counts. This sequence joins TRBV7-8 and TRBJ2-2; perhaps TRBD1 as D (6 bases). V was cut by 5 bases and J by 5 bases, with 18 bases left in between. Germline V lookup: CDR1 SGHVS, CDR2 FQNEAQ. This CDR3 is built from 16 residues. In DNA form, the CDR3 reads TGTGCCAGCAGCCTCTACAGGGTACGCCGAACCGGGGAGCTGTTTTTT. Protein sequence: CASSLYRVRRTGELFF.

The chain has TRBV6-6 and TRBJ2-3; possible D gene TRBD2, 5 bases. The CDR3 runs 13 residues. Germline CDR1 reads MNHNY; CDR2 reads SVGAGI (reference sequence). Trimming took off 2 bases at V and 3 bases at J, with 6 bases between the two ends. In nucleotides, the CDR3 is TGTGCCAGCAGTTACCCGGGAACAGATACGCAGTATTTT. Encoded protein: CASSYPGTDTQYF.

The table lists this clonotype with many counts. This sequence joins TRBV15 and TRBJ2-4; D is uncertain. Germline V gene lookup returns CDR1 LNHNV and CDR2 YYDKDF (reference sequence). Trimming pared 3 bases from V and 0 bases from J, leaving 15 bases between. This CDR3 contains 17 residues. The CDR3 protein is CATSSPSTVIAKNIQYF. For the CDR3, the DNA is TGTGCCACCAGCAGCCCTTCAACAGTTATAGCCAAAAACATTCAGTACTTC. The full variable domain, in which reference TRBV15 and TRBJ2-4 provide the parts outside the CDR3, is DAMVIQNPRYQVTQFGKPVTLSCSQTLNHNVMYWYQQKSSQAPKLLFHYYDKDFNNEADTPDNFQSRRPNTSFCFLDIRSPGLGDTAMYLCATSSPSTVIAKNIQYFGAGTRLSVL.

Only a few counts were recorded for this clonotype. The chain carries TRBV7-8 and TRBJ2-1; D might be TRBD2 (6 bases). V was trimmed by 4 bases and J by 5 bases, leaving 15 bases between them. Germline CDR1 reads SGHVS; CDR2 reads FQNEAQ. CDR3 length: 15 residues. The CDR3 loop is CASSWVWGGDNEQFF. In nucleotides, the CDR3 is TGTGCCAGCAGCTGGGTATGGGGAGGTGACAATGAGCAGTTCTTC.

This clonotype was seen at least ten times. CDR3 coding DNA: TGTGCCAGCTCGAGGGGACTAGCGGGGGGGTCCTACGAGCAGTACGTC. Its translation is CASSRGLAGGSYEQYV. V gene TRBV6-5 combines with J gene TRBJ2-7, with 16 bases lining up with TRBD2. V trimming: 8 bases; J trimming: 1 base; junction bases outside the gene matches: 5. This CDR3 spans 16 amino acids. Germline V gene data show CDR1 as MNHEY and CDR2 as SVGAGI.

The gene calls are TRBV6-1 and TRBJ2-5; 7 bases map to TRBD1. This CDR3 comprises 18 residues. The ends lost 6 bases at V and 4 bases at J; junction bases unmatched: 20. Germline loops: CDR1 MNHNS, CDR2 SASEGT. The DNA for the CDR3 is TGTGCCAGCAGCCGAAATACCTTTGACAGGGCGGGTTCAGAGACCCAGTACTTC. This sequence encodes CASSRNTFDRAGSETQYF.

V is TRBV7-2 and J is TRBJ2-7; TRBD1 matches 8 bases. This CDR3 spans 13 amino acids. V dropped 3 bases and J dropped 12; count of bases not matched to a gene: 10. In germline, CDR1 is SGHTA, CDR2 FQGNSA. CDR3 protein: CASSLQGASPGYF. The CDR3 nucleotides are TGTGCCAGCAGCTTGCAGGGGGCGTCCCCGGGGTACTTC.

This clonotype has ten or more counts. Here the CDR3 reads CASYLGPHTEAFF. The CDR3 DNA is TGTGCCAGCTACCTAGGGCCTCACACTGAAGCTTTCTTT. The chain has TRBV5-6 and TRBJ1-1; no reliable D call. Germline V CDR1 and CDR2: SGHDT, YYEEEE. The CDR3 is 13 residues long. Between the trimmed V and J ends, which lost 7 bases and 3 bases, there was a span of 13 bases.

This chain links TRBV7-2 with TRBJ1-2; no reliable D call. Germline V gene sequence: CDR1 SGHTA, CDR2 FQGNSA. Trimming removed 1 base from V and 8 bases from J, with 20 bases in between. There are 16 residues in the CDR3. As DNA, the CDR3 is TGTGCCAGCAGCTTAGGCGCCGGCCGCGTAGCGAGGGGCTACACCTTC. Translating it yields CASSLGAGRVARGYTF.